The rows below give T cell receptor beta chains drawn from one sample of a study of cytomegalovirus exposure and HLA in healthy donors. Generated by immunoSEQ multiplex PCR, the TCRdb table keeps only in-frame clones and is missing some. Of some 200,000 clones listed, 76% were seen once; the top ten hold roughly 0.62%. The specimen sequenced was PBMCs. Source of these receptors: a man between 18 and 29 years old in good health and CMV-seronegative. The CDR3 runs from the conserved cysteine through the conserved F or W. D genes are given only for firm matches. Clone sizes are given selectively: once, few, many, or a class where the clone is expanded.

D	J	size	length	V	CDR3	DNA
NA	TRBJ1-2	once	15	TRBV5-1	CASSPRRQAEYGYTF	TGCGCCAGCAGCCCCCGCCGACAGGCTGAATATGGCTACACCTTC
NA	TRBJ1-4	NA	14	TRBV7-8	CASSLVSGDEKLFF	TGTGCCAGCAGCTTAGTGAGTGGAGATGAAAAACTGTTTTTT
TRBD2	TRBJ2-1	few	14	TRBV28	CASLASGTYNEQFF	TGTGCCAGTTTAGCTAGCGGGACGTACAATGAGCAGTTCTTC
TRBD1	TRBJ2-7	NA	15	TRBV29-1	CSVEGLTGGFYEQYF	TGCAGCGTTGAAGGTCTTACAGGGGGTTTTTACGAGCAGTACTTC
TRBD2	TRBJ2-1	NA	15	TRBV2	CASRIGLAGMGEQFF	TGTGCCAGCAGAATAGGACTAGCGGGAATGGGTGAGCAGTTCTTC
NA	TRBJ2-7	few	13	TRBV14	CASSLARTGEQYF	TGTGCCAGCAGCCTAGCACGGACGGGGGAGCAGTACTTC
TRBD1	TRBJ2-1	NA	14	TRBV13	CASSPGTGGNEQFF	TGTGCCAGCAGCCCCGGGACAGGGGGTAATGAGCAGTTCTTC
NA	TRBJ2-2	NA	16	TRBV9	CASSHAGTPNTGELFF	TGTGCCAGCAGCCATGCCGGGACACCGAACACCGGGGAGCTGTTTTTT
NA	TRBJ1-2	once	13	TRBV28	CASAMGLPGGYTF	TGTGCCAGCGCGATGGGCCTACCAGGTGGCTACACCTTC
NA	TRBJ1-1	NA	12	TRBV5-4	CASSLEQTEAFF	TGTGCCAGCAGCTTGGAACAGACTGAAGCTTTCTTT
TRBD2	TRBJ2-5	NA	15	TRBV4-1	CASSSRIAGQETQYF	TGCGCCAGCAGCTCCCGAATAGCGGGACAAGAGACCCAGTACTTC
TRBD2	TRBJ2-3	NA	16	TRBV19	CASSTDSGRAEDTQYF	TGTGCCAGTAGTACTGATAGCGGGAGGGCGGAAGATACGCAGTATTTT
NA	TRBJ1-1	NA	14	TRBV2	CASSFDSQNTEAFF	TGTGCCAGCAGTTTCGACAGCCAAAACACTGAAGCTTTCTTT
NA	TRBJ1-3	NA	14	TRBV10-3	CALRSGASGNTIYF	TGTGCCCTCCGGTCGGGAGCCTCTGGAAACACCATATATTTT
NA	TRBJ2-5	NA	13	TRBV2	CASRLLRQETQYF	TGTGCCAGCAGGCTGCTAAGACAAGAGACCCAGTACTTC
TRBD1	TRBJ1-1	NA	15	TRBV6-5	CASTRQGAWGTEAFF	TGTGCCAGCACTCGACAGGGGGCGTGGGGGACTGAAGCTTTCTTT
NA	TRBJ2-5	once	15	TRBV9	CASSPGDPRGETQYF	TGTGCCAGCAGCCCGGGGGACCCGCGAGGGGAGACCCAGTACTTC
NA	TRBJ1-2	NA	12	TRBV10-3	CAILRGGDGYTF	TGTGCCATCCTCAGGGGTGGAGATGGCTACACCTTC
TRBD1	TRBJ2-7	NA	14	TRBV2	CASKGTGNAYEQYF	TGTGCCAGTAAAGGGACAGGGAATGCCTACGAGCAGTACTTC
TRBD1	TRBJ2-5	NA	16	TRBV5-6	CASSSTGGRDQETQYF	TGTGCCAGCAGTTCGACAGGGGGACGCGACCAAGAGACCCAGTACTTC
NA	TRBJ2-1	once	15	TRBV5-1	CASSLEAGKYNEQFF	TGCGCCAGCAGCTTGGAGGCAGGGAAATACAATGAGCAGTTCTTC
TRBD1	TRBJ1-2	NA	18	TRBV4-1	CASSQAGTGSTHEDGYTF	TGCGCCAGCAGCCAAGCCGGGACAGGATCTACCCACGAGGATGGCTACACCTTC
TRBD2	TRBJ2-1	NA	18	TRBV5-8	CASSLGLLLASSYNEQFF	TGTGCCAGCAGCTTGGGACTCCTACTAGCGTCCTCCTACAATGAGCAGTTCTTC
NA	TRBJ1-1	NA	17	TRBV21-1	CASSWGVFRVSGTEAFF	TGTGCCAGCAGCTGGGGGGTCTTCAGGGTATCGGGCACTGAAGCTTTCTTT
NA	TRBJ2-7	NA	13	TRBV5-6	CASSSGTSSEQYF	TGTGCCAGCAGCTCCGGGACTTCAAGCGAGCAGTACTTC
TRBD1	TRBJ2-5	NA	15	TRBV5-1	CASSLGTGSKETQYF	TGCGCCAGCAGCTTGGGGACAGGTTCTAAAGAGACCCAGTACTTC
TRBD2	TRBJ2-7	NA	16	TRBV18	CASSPPQLAGVNEQYF	TGTGCCAGCTCACCACCTCAGTTAGCGGGAGTAAACGAGCAGTACTTC
TRBD2	TRBJ2-3	NA	18	TRBV4-1	CASSPIGLVAGGTDTQYF	TGCGCCAGCAGCCCTATTGGGCTCGTAGCGGGAGGCACAGATACGCAGTATTTT
TRBD1	TRBJ2-1	NA	15	TRBV25-1	CASSDTGVSYNEQFF	TGTGCCAGCAGTGATACAGGGGTCTCCTACAATGAGCAGTTCTTC
NA	TRBJ2-1	NA	15	TRBV6-5	CASSSEAGSYNEQFF	TGTGCCAGCAGTAGCGAGGCGGGGTCCTACAATGAGCAGTTCTTC
TRBD2	TRBJ2-3	once	15	TRBV19	CASGPSGKLIDTQYF	TGTGCCAGCGGGCCTAGCGGGAAGTTGATAGATACGCAGTATTTT
TRBD2	TRBJ2-3	NA	15	TRBV6-6	CASSSSGRTGNTQYF	TGTGCCAGCAGTTCTAGCGGGAGGACGGGGAATACGCAGTATTTT
NA	TRBJ2-5	NA	13	TRBV5-4	CASSTRYQETQYF	TGTGCCAGCAGCACAAGATACCAAGAGACCCAGTACTTC
TRBD1	TRBJ2-3	NA	15	TRBV11-3	CASSARQGNTDTQYF	TGTGCCAGCAGCGCGCGACAGGGGAACACAGATACGCAGTATTTT
TRBD1	TRBJ2-3	NA	12	TRBV30	CALGTEGNTQYF	TGTGCCTTAGGGACAGAAGGAAATACGCAGTATTTT
TRBD1	TRBJ2-3	few	18	TRBV15	CATSRGTGQGLYTDTQYF	TGTGCCACCAGCAGGGGGACAGGCCAAGGATTATACACAGATACGCAGTATTTT
NA	TRBJ1-1	NA	15	TRBV4-1	CASSQAGGVNTEAFF	TGCGCCAGCAGCCAAGCGGGGGGGGTGAACACTGAAGCTTTCTTT
TRBD1	TRBJ1-2	NA	17	TRBV19	CASSLPPGTGGFYGYTF	TGTGCCAGTAGTCTTCCCCCCGGGACAGGGGGCTTCTATGGCTACACCTTC
NA	TRBJ2-3	NA	13	TRBV1	CTSSLAAHTTQYF	TGCACCAGCAGCCTGGCGGCCCATACTACGCAGTATTTT
TRBD1	TRBJ1-5	NA	13	TRBV19	CASTIPGGQPQHF	TGTGCCAGTACCATACCAGGGGGACAGCCCCAGCATTTT
NA	TRBJ2-7	few	13	TRBV6-1	CASRPMLTYEQYF	TGTGCCAGCAGACCTATGCTGACCTACGAGCAGTACTTC
NA	TRBJ1-2	NA	14	TRBV18	CASSPPESRYGYTF	TGTGCCAGCTCACCGCCGGAGTCGCGGTATGGCTACACCTTC
TRBD1	TRBJ2-1	NA	16	TRBV9	CASSVVEGASYNEQFF	TGTGCCAGCAGCGTAGTTGAGGGGGCGTCCTACAATGAGCAGTTCTTC
TRBD1	TRBJ1-1	NA	15	TRBV6-5	CASSSRTGIFTEAFF	TGTGCCAGCAGTTCCCGGACAGGGATTTTCACTGAAGCTTTCTTT
NA	TRBJ2-7	NA	14	TRBV21-1	CASRGGQGDYEQYF	TGTGCCAGCAGGGGGGGACAGGGGGACTACGAGCAGTACTTC
NA	TRBJ2-7	NA	13	TRBV7-9	CASSLDSNYEQYF	TGTGCCAGCAGCTTAGACAGTAACTACGAGCAGTACTTC
TRBD1	TRBJ1-1	NA	12	TRBV14	CASSQEGASAFF	TGTGCCAGCAGCCAGGAGGGGGCCTCAGCTTTCTTT
NA	TRBJ1-5	NA	15	TRBV5-1	CASSWTNSYDQPQHF	TGCGCCAGCAGCTGGACAAACTCATACGATCAGCCCCAGCATTTT
TRBD1	TRBJ1-3	NA	15	TRBV19	CANRWGTASGNTIYF	TGTGCCAATAGATGGGGGACAGCCTCTGGAAACACCATATATTTT
TRBD1	TRBJ2-3	NA	17	TRBV5-1	CASSPGFVDRSTDTQYF	TGCGCCAGCAGCCCGGGGTTTGTGGACAGGAGCACAGATACGCAGTATTTT
NA	TRBJ1-5	NA	15	TRBV2	CASSFDREPNQPQHF	TGTGCCAGCAGTTTCGACAGAGAGCCTAATCAGCCCCAGCATTTT
TRBD2	TRBJ2-1	NA	15	TRBV9	CASSVGSGGYNEQFF	TGTGCCAGCAGCGTAGGGTCGGGAGGGTACAATGAGCAGTTCTTC
NA	TRBJ1-1	NA	15	TRBV18	CASSPQGQGNTEAFF	TGTGCCAGCTCACCACAGGGGCAGGGGAACACTGAAGCTTTCTTT
TRBD1	TRBJ2-5	NA	12	TRBV2	CASSDRGETQYF	TGTGCCAGCAGTGACAGGGGGGAGACCCAGTACTTC
NA	TRBJ2-3	NA	13	TRBV10-3	CASATEITDTQYF	TGTGCCAGCGCCACGGAGATCACAGATACGCAGTATTTT
NA	TRBJ2-3	NA	13	TRBV25-1	CASSPAGTDTQYF	TGTGCCAGCAGTCCGGCGGGGACAGATACGCAGTATTTT
TRBD2	TRBJ2-7	NA	15	TRBV7-8	CASSLGLAGTYEQYF	TGTGCCAGCAGCTTAGGGCTAGCGGGTACCTACGAGCAGTACTTC